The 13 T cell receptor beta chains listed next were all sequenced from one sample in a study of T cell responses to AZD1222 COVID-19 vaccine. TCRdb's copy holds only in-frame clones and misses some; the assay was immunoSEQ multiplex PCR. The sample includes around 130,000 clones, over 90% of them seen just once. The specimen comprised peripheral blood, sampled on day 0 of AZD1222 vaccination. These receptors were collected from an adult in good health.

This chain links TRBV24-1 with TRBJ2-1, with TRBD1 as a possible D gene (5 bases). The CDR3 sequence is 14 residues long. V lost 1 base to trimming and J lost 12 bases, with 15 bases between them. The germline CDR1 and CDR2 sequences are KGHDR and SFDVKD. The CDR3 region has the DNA TGTGCCACCAGTGATTTCAGTTTGGGGCGCGGGCAGTTCTTC. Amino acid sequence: CATSDFSLGRGQFF.

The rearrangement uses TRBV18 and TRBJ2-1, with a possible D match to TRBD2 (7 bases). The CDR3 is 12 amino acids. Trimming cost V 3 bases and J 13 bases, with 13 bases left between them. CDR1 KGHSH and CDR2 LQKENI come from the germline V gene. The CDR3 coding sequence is TGTGCCAGCTCACCGGAGGGGGGGCTTCAGTTCTTC. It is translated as CASSPEGGLQFF.

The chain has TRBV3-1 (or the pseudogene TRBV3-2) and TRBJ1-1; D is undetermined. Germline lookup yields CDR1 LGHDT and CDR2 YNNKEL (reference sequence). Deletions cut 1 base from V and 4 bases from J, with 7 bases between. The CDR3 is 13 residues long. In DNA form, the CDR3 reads TGTGCCAGCAGCCAAGGGGGTCTCACTGAAGCTTTCTTT. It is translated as CASSQGGLTEAFF.

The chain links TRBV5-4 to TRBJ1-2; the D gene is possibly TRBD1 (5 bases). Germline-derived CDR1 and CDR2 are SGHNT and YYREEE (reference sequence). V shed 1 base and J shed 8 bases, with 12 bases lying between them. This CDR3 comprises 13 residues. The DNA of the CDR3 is TGTGCCAGCAGCTTGAAAGACAGTCTCGGCTACACCTTC. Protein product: CASSLKDSLGYTF.

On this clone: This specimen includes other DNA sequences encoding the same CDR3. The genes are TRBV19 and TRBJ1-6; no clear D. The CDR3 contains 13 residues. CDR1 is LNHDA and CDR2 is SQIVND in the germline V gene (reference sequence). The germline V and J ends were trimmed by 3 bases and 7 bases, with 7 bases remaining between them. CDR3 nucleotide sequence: TGTGCCAGTAGTATTAGACCCAATTCACCCCTCCACTTT. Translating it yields CASSIRPNSPLHF. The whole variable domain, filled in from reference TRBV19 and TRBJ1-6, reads DGGITQSPKYLFRKEGQNVTLSCEQNLNHDAMYWYRQDPGQGLRLIYYSQIVNDFQKGDIAEGYSVSREKKESFPLTVTSAQKNPTAFYLCASSIRPNSPLHFGNGTRLTVT.

The CDR3, as DNA: TGTGCCAGTAGACCCCGGACAGGGCTACACTATGGCTACACCTTC. Its protein product is CASRPRTGLHYGYTF. The chain uses TRBV19 and TRBJ1-2, with 8 bases identical to TRBD1. Germline CDR1 LNHDA, CDR2 SQIVND (reference sequence). This CDR3 is 15 amino acids long. The trim removed 6 bases at V and 3 bases at J, leaving 9 bases unmatched. Complete variable domain (other parts from reference TRBV19 and TRBJ1-2): DGGITQSPKYLFRKEGQNVTLSCEQNLNHDAMYWYRQDPGQGLRLIYYSQIVNDFQKGDIAEGYSVSREKKESFPLTVTSAQKNPTAFYLCASRPRTGLHYGYTFGSGTRLTVV.

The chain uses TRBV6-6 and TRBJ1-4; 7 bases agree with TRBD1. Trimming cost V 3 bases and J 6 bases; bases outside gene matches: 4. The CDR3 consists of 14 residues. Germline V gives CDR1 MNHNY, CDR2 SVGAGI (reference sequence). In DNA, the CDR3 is TGTGCCAGCAGTTATCAGGGGGATGATGAAAAACTGTTTTTT. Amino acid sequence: CASSYQGDDEKLFF.

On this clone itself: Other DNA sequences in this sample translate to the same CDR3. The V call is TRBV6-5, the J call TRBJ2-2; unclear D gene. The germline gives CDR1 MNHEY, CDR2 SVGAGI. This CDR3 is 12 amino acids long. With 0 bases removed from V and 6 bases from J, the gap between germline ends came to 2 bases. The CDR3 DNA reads TGTGCCAGCAGTTACTCTGCCGGGGAGCTGTTTTTT. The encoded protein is CASSYSAGELFF.

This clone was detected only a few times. CDR3 DNA: TGTGCCAGCAGTGGTAGCGGGGGGGCAGATACGCAGTATTTT. Translation gives CASSGSGGADTQYF. The chain links TRBV6-2 or TRBV6-3 to TRBJ2-3, with 11 bases fitting TRBD2. Germline V gives CDR1 MNHEY, CDR2 SVGEGT. The V and J ends lost 5 bases and 4 bases, in that order; junction bases with no gene match: 2. This CDR3 contains 14 residues.

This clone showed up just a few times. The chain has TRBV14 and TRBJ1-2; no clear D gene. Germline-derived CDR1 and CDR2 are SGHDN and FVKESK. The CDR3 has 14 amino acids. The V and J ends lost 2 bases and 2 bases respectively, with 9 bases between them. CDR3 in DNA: TGTGCCAGCAGCCAATACCCTACCAACTATGGCTACACCTTC. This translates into CASSQYPTNYGYTF.

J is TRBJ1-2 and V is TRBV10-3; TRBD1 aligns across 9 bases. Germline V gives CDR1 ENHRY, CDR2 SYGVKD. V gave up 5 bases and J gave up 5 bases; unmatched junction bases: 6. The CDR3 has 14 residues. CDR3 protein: CAISPQDRGYGYTF. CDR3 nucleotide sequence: TGTGCCATCAGTCCGCAAGACAGGGGGTATGGCTACACCTTC.

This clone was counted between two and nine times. The CDR3 bases are TGTGCCAGCTCACCAGGCCAGGGCGGAGAAAAACTGTTTTTT. Residues: CASSPGQGGEKLFF. V gene TRBV18 combines with J gene TRBJ1-4; TRBD1 is a possible D gene (5 bases). The V and J ends lost 2 bases and 8 bases respectively, with 12 bases between them. Germline CDR1 is KGHSH and CDR2 is LQKENI. The CDR3 is 14 residues long.

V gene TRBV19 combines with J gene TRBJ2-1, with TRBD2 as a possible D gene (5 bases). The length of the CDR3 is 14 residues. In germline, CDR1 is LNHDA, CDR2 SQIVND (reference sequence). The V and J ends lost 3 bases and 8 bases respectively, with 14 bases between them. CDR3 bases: TGTGCCAGTAGTATTCGACTACCCCGGGATGAGCAGTTCTTC. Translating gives CASSIRLPRDEQFF.